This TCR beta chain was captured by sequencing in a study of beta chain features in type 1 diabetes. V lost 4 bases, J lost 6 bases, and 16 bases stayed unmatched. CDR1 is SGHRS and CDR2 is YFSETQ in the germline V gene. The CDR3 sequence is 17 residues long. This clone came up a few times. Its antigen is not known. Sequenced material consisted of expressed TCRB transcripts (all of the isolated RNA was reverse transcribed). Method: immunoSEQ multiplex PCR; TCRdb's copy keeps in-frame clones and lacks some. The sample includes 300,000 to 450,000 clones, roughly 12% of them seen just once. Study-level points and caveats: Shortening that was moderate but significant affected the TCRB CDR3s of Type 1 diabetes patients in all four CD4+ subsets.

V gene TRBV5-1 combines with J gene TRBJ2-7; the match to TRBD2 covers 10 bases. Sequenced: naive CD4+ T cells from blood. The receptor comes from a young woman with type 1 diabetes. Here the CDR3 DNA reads TGCGCCAGCAGCGCAACCTGGCTAGCGGGAGCATCTTTCGAGCAGTACTTC. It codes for CASSATWLAGASFEQYF. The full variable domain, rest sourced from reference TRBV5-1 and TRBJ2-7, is KAGVTQTPRYLIKTRGQQVTLSCSPISGHRSVSWYQQTPGQGLQFLFEYFSETQRNKGNFPGRFSGRQFSNSRSEMNVSTLELGDSALYLCASSATWLAGASFEQYFGPGTRLTVT.